This TCR beta chain was sequenced in a study of T cell repertoires in ileal Crohn's disease. Study-level background: About half of patients got postoperative therapy: around ten thiopurines, approximately 17 anti-TNF.

Produced via immunoSEQ multiplex PCR; TCRdb's table is partial and in-frame only. The sample has some 4,500 clones, roughly 70% seen once. Broader study findings: Clonality above 26.8% at surgery always came with endoscopic recurrence. High-frequency clones were more common in sorted CD8 than CD4 cells.

Germline V gene sequence: CDR1 SNHLY, CDR2 FYNNEI. Trimming removed 4 bases from V and 6 bases from J; junction bases left unmatched: 7. The CDR3 has 14 residues. This clone was found once. Its antigen is unidentified. This receptor was identified in an adult with Crohn's disease. The sequencing input was ileal tissue. J is TRBJ2-7 and V is TRBV2; 9 bases are shared with TRBD1. Here the CDR3 DNA reads TGTGCCAGCAGTGTGGACAGGGGCTGGGGCGAGCAGTACTTC. This codes for CASSVDRGWGEQYF. The entire variable domain, with the rest obtained from reference TRBV2 and TRBJ2-7, is as follows: EPEVTQTPSHQVTQMGQEVILRCVPISNHLYFYWYRQILGQKVEFLVSFYNNEISEKSEIFDDQFSVERPDGSNFTLKIRSTKLEDSAMYFCASSVDRGWGEQYFGPGTRLTVT.